This TCR beta chain is drawn from a study of T cell responses to AZD1222 COVID-19 vaccine. Findings of the study overall: Repertoires were obtained solely post-peak T cell response.

Germline loops: CDR1 SGHTA, CDR2 FQGNSA. V trimming: 3 bases; J trimming: 5 bases; junction bases outside the gene matches: 10. The CDR3 runs 16 residues. TCRdb's table, derived via immunoSEQ multiplex PCR, lists solely in-frame clones and lacks some. The data contain more than 110,000 clones, approximately 85% of them seen just once; the ten biggest clones take up 8%. Points on this clone: The antigen remains unidentified.

Sequenced material: peripheral blood, taken on day 0 of AZD1222 vaccination. The chain couples TRBV7-2 to TRBJ2-5; 9 bases line up with TRBD1. The origin of this receptor is an adult in good health. CDR3 nucleotide sequence: TGTGCCAGCAGCTTGGGGACCCCGGACAGGGGCGAGACCCAGTACTTC. Translating it yields CASSLGTPDRGETQYF.